This TCR beta chain was captured in a study of CD8+ T cells in alopecia areata. Overall study context: Patients in the treated group were given tofacitinib by mouth, 5 to 10 mg twice a day. Affected scalp percentage determined the severity score of treated patients.

V lost 5 bases and J lost 5, with 15 bases in between. This CDR3 is built from 13 residues. Germline lookup yields CDR1 GTSNPN and CDR2 SVGIG (reference sequence). Regarding the study as a whole: Sharing of TCR sequences between patients (possibly for HLA-related reasons) was less clear than in mice.

RNA, once extracted, was reverse transcribed into cDNA for use as the sequencing template. Only in-frame clones appear in the TCRdb table, and some are missing; sequencing was by immunoSEQ multiplex PCR. The table lists 60,000 to 90,000 clones, approximately 72% of them singletons. Treatment specified: oral pan-JAK inhibitor, 5-10 mg twice daily. Alopecia areata patients provided lesional scalp punch biopsies and peripheral blood. A single count supports this clone. The antigen is not known. The source material was CD8+ T cells sorted from blood, sampled at week 24, from a patient treated with tofacitinib. The sequence was obtained from a human donor with alopecia areata. The chain employs TRBV30 and TRBJ1-1, with D maybe TRBD1 (6 bases). The CDR3 DNA is TGTGCCTGGCAATCGGGGGGCTGGACTGAAGCTTTCTTT. Translated, it gives CAWQSGGWTEAFF.